This T cell receptor beta chain is from a study of blood T cell repertoires in COVID-19. As processed by the authors: Using reference gene primer amplification, nucleated cell counts were estimated. Data came from immunoSEQ multiplex PCR; TCRdb stores just in-frame clones and leaves some out. V, J and clone size reflect that table, while D and trimming were determined from the DNA. The sample holds roughly 350,000 clones; 92% are singletons and the top ten take approximately 18%. V lost 4 bases and J 1 base, leaving 14 bases between the germline ends. Per germline, CDR1 PRHDT and CDR2 FYEKMQ (reference sequence). CDR3 length: 16 residues.

V is TRBV13 and J is TRBJ1-5; D perhaps matches TRBD1 (5 bases). The receptor was isolated from a woman aged 30 to 39 who had recovered from COVID-19. Sequencing input: PBMCs or T cells enriched from blood (not recorded which). CDR3 sequence reads: CASSWGGTLSNQPQHF. In nucleotides, the CDR3 is TGTGCCAGCAGCTGGGGAGGGACGTTGAGCAATCAGCCCCAGCATTTT. Full variable domain (missing parts from reference TRBV13 and TRBJ1-5): AAGVIQSPRHLIKEKRETATLKCYPIPRHDTVYWYQQGPGQDPQFLISFYEKMQSDKGSIPDRFSAQQFSDYHSELNMSSLELGDSALYFCASSWGGTLSNQPQHFGDGTRLSIL.